Below are 13 T cell receptor beta chains sequenced from a single sample in a study of T cells in Graves' hyperthyroidism and ophthalmopathy (dated by TCRdb to between 2018 and 2020). The library was built by means of multiplex PCR. TCRdb records Illumina HiSeq 2000 as the sequencer. The TCR beta CDR3 regions were amplified from RNA transcripts. A first-round RT-PCR of the TCR CDR3 used the HTBI primer set with the Qiagen OneStep RT-PCR kit. The public sequencing data were trimmed at Q25 with fastp and processed into clonotypes with MiXCR by TCRdb, which kept only in-frame beta chains. Every distinct CDR3 protein forms one entry, paired with its most common genes and DNA. This sample comprises fewer than 500,000 distinct CDR3 sequences, 13% of them detected only once. Together, the top ten hold around 20% of the sample. Input material: blood. The receptors derive from a young man with Graves' hyperthyroidism that later progressed to Graves' ophthalmopathy.

In its sample, this clonotype was seen many times. This chain links TRBV20-1 with TRBJ2-3, with 8 positions matching TRBD2. The CDR3 contains 14 residues. V was pared by 0 bases and J by 4 bases, with 3 bases of the junction left unmatched. Germline CDR1 DFQATT, CDR2 SNEGSKA (reference sequence). The CDR3 region is CSARDSGGSDTQYF. In DNA, the CDR3 is TGCAGTGCTAGAGACAGCGGGGGATCAGATACGCAGTATTTT.

This clonotype was seen ten or more times. This sequence joins TRBV7-9 and TRBJ2-1; 9 bases align to TRBD1. Trimming removed 2 bases from V and 6 bases from J; junction bases left unmatched: 8. CDR1 is SEHNR, CDR2 FQNEAQ, per germline (reference sequence). CDR3 length: 16 amino acids. The DNA for the CDR3 is TGTGCCAGCAGCTTACCGGGACAGGGTAGGAGCAATGAGCAGTTCTTC. This sequence encodes CASSLPGQGRSNEQFF.

This clonotype occurred a few times. The chain links TRBV7-9 to TRBJ2-3; D unclear. The germline V gene has CDR1 SEHNR and CDR2 FQNEAQ (reference sequence). This CDR3 contains 16 residues. V was cut by 2 bases and J by 0 bases, with 12 bases left in between. The CDR3 loop is CASSLLTFTSTDTQYF. The CDR3 region has the DNA TGTGCCAGCAGCTTACTGACCTTCACCAGCACAGATACGCAGTATTTT.

This clonotype was seen ten or more times. The rearrangement uses TRBV27 and TRBJ1-2, with D perhaps matching TRBD1 (5 bases). The CDR3 covers 15 residues. Germline V lookup: CDR1 MNHEY, CDR2 SMNVEV (reference sequence). Trimming cost V 2 bases and J 11 bases, with 21 bases left between them. CDR3 sequence reads: CASSLEGSLTMRYTF. CDR3 nucleotide sequence: TGTGCCAGCAGTTTAGAGGGGAGTCTAACTATGCGTTACACCTTC.

This clonotype was seen many times. The rearrangement uses TRBV7-3 and TRBJ2-3; D possibly uses TRBD1 or TRBD2 (5 bases each). V was trimmed by 1 base and J by 4 bases, leaving 15 bases between them. Germline CDR1 is SGHTA and CDR2 is FQGTGA. This CDR3 has 16 residues. CDR3 in amino acids: CASSLSGGRGADTQYF. In nucleotides, the CDR3 is TGTGCCAGCAGCTTAAGTGGGGGAAGGGGTGCAGATACGCAGTATTTT.

This clonotype has a count of ten or more. The CDR3 sequence: CASSDTGSNYGYTF. The CDR3, as DNA: TGTGCCAGCAGTGACACAGGATCTAACTATGGCTACACCTTC. The rearrangement uses TRBV2 and TRBJ1-2, with D possibly being TRBD1 (5 bases). This CDR3 region has 14 residues. With 3 bases removed from V and 0 bases from J, the gap between germline ends came to 8 bases. Germline loops: CDR1 SNHLY, CDR2 FYNNEI.

V and J are TRBV25-1 and TRBJ2-5, with 9 bases identical to TRBD1. The DNA end lines up better with TRBJ2-1; the J call may be wrong. Germline CDR1 is MGHDK and CDR2 is SYGVNS. The CDR3 totals 16 residues. The CDR3 sequence is CASSAPGQGGGQTQFF. CDR3 sequence (DNA): TGTGCCAGCAGTGCCCCGGGACAGGGAGGAGGTCAGACCCAGTTCTTC.

This clonotype has just a few counts. The chain uses TRBV5-6 and TRBJ1-2; TRBD1 agrees at 7 bases. This CDR3 comprises 15 residues. CDR1 and CDR2 from the germline V gene are SGHDT and YYEEEE. Germline trimming cut 2 bases from V and 4 bases from J; bases unmatched to any gene: 8. CDR3: CASSFVHRGFYGYTF. In nucleotides, the CDR3 is TGTGCCAGCAGCTTTGTCCACAGGGGTTTCTATGGCTACACCTTC.

This chain connects TRBV3-1 to TRBJ1-6, with D possibly TRBD1 on 5 matching bases. Germline lookup yields CDR1 LGHDT and CDR2 YNNKEL (reference sequence). V was trimmed by 0 bases and J by 4 bases, leaving 13 bases between them. The CDR3 has 17 residues. The CDR3 reads CASSQDYLAGYNSPLHF. The CDR3 DNA is TGTGCCAGCAGCCAAGATTACCTGGCAGGGTATAATTCACCCCTCCACTTT. The variable domain in full, with the rest retrieved from reference TRBV3-1 and TRBJ1-6, is DTAVSQTPKYLVTQMGNDKSIKCEQNLGHDTMYWYKQDSKKFLKIMFSYNNKELIINETVPNRFSPKSPDKAHLNLHINSLELGDSAVYFCASSQDYLAGYNSPLHFGNGTRLTVT.

This clonotype was found a few times. The V gene is TRBV5-1, the J gene TRBJ1-2; 7 bases match TRBD1. J was trimmed by 8 bases and V by 0 bases; bases with no gene match: 7. Germline assignment: CDR1 SGHRS and CDR2 YFSETQ. This CDR3 comprises 14 residues. CDR3 protein: CASSLDRGGDGYTF. The CDR3 DNA is TGCGCCAGCAGCTTGGACAGGGGTGGTGACGGCTACACCTTC.

This clonotype has a count of ten or more. The V gene is TRBV7-3, the J gene TRBJ2-1; D not resolved. The ends were cut back, 2 bases at V and 7 bases at J, with 12 bases in the middle. This CDR3 has 14 amino acids. Germline loops: CDR1 SGHTA, CDR2 FQGTGA. DNA of the CDR3: TGTGCCAGCAGCTTATTGCCCAGTTCGAATGAGCAGTTCTTC. Its protein product is CASSLLPSSNEQFF. The full variable domain, completed using reference TRBV7-3 and TRBJ2-1, is GAGVSQTPSNKVTEKGKYVELRCDPISGHTALYWYRQSLGQGPEFLIYFQGTGAADDSGLPNDRFFAVRPEGSVSTLKIQRTERGDSAVYLCASSLLPSSNEQFFGPGTRLTVL.

This sequence joins TRBV7-3 and TRBJ2-2; TRBD2 agrees at 12 bases. This CDR3 contains 17 residues. Looked up from germline, CDR1 is SGHTA and CDR2 is FQGTGA. The V gene end was trimmed by 4 bases and the J gene end by 0 bases; junction bases not matched to a gene: 3. For the CDR3, the DNA is TGTGCCAGCAGCTCTAGCGGGGGGGCTACGAACACCGGGGAGCTGTTTTTT. Its protein product is CASSSSGGATNTGELFF.

The sample holds many counts of this clonotype. This chain uses TRBV24-1 with TRBJ2-2, with TRBD1 as a possible D gene (6 bases). With 3 bases removed from V and 0 bases from J, the gap between germline ends came to 13 bases. Germline V gene data show CDR1 as KGHDR and CDR2 as SFDVKD. CDR3 length equals 17 residues. Here the CDR3 DNA reads TGTGCCACCAGTGATACCGGGACATACGCGAACACCGGGGAGCTGTTTTTT. Translating gives CATSDTGTYANTGELFF.